This T cell receptor beta chain emerged from a study of blood T cell repertoires in COVID-19. Clones were read by immunoSEQ multiplex PCR, and TCRdb kept only the in-frame ones, dropping some. Of fewer than 350,000 clones in the sample, around 85% are singletons; the top ten hold 2% to 3%. Germline V lookup: CDR1 SGHNT, CDR2 YYREEE (reference sequence). The V end was cut by 3 bases, the J end by 3 bases, with 21 bases between. This CDR3 is built from 18 residues. The chain recombines TRBV5-4 with TRBJ1-4, with a possible D match to TRBD1 (5 bases). The source of this sequence is a woman in her fifties or sixties who had recovered from COVID-19. The sequenced sample consisted of PBMCs or T cells enriched from blood (not recorded which). This chain's CDR3 is CASSSSPGGEESNEKLFF. The CDR3 DNA reads as TGTGCCAGCAGCTCCTCTCCGGGGGGAGAAGAGTCTAATGAAAAACTGTTTTTT.